The rows below give T cell receptor beta chains drawn from one sample of a study of blood T cell repertoires in COVID-19. Some clones are missing from TCRdb's copy, which holds only in-frame ones; the method was immunoSEQ multiplex PCR. Among 250,000 or so clones listed, roughly 80% were seen once. Material for sequencing was PBMCs or T cells enriched from blood (not recorded which). Receptors were obtained from a man between 60 and 75 years old who had recovered from COVID-19. The CDR3 runs from the conserved cysteine through the conserved F or W. Each record gives: V gene, clone size, D gene, J gene, CDR3 DNA, CDR3 protein. A D gene is named only where the DNA matches it firmly. Clone size appears in some rows only: once, few, many, or a class for an expanded clone.

v_gene: TRBV11-2; abundance: -; d_gene: -; j_gene: TRBJ2-7; CDR3nt: TGTGCCAGCAGGTCCGGGACACTCGAGCAGTACTTC; CDR3aa: CASRSGTLEQYF
v_gene: TRBV7-2; abundance: -; d_gene: TRBD1; j_gene: TRBJ1-5; CDR3nt: TGTGCCAGCAGTTCTGACAGGGGGACTCAGCCCCAGCATTTT; CDR3aa: CASSSDRGTQPQHF
v_gene: TRBV18; abundance: few; d_gene: -; j_gene: TRBJ1-1; CDR3nt: TGTGCCAGCTCACGGGACTCAACGAACACTGAAGCTTTCTTT; CDR3aa: CASSRDSTNTEAFF
v_gene: TRBV6-1; abundance: -; d_gene: TRBD2; j_gene: TRBJ2-7; CDR3nt: TGTGCCAGCAGTGATGTACTAGCGGGGACCTACGAGCAGTACTTC; CDR3aa: CASSDVLAGTYEQYF
v_gene: TRBV14; abundance: -; d_gene: TRBD2; j_gene: TRBJ2-3; CDR3nt: TGTGCCAGCAGCAAAGGACTAGCTTCAGATACGCAGTATTTT; CDR3aa: CASSKGLASDTQYF
v_gene: TRBV10-3; abundance: -; d_gene: TRBD2; j_gene: TRBJ2-7; CDR3nt: TGTGCCATCAGTGAGACCCTACTAGCGGGGGGGCTCTACGAGCAGTACTTC; CDR3aa: CAISETLLAGGLYEQYF
v_gene: TRBV19; abundance: -; d_gene: TRBD1; j_gene: TRBJ1-3; CDR3nt: TGTGCCAGTAGAACGCCCGGACAGGGGCTCTCTGGAAACACCATATATTTT; CDR3aa: CASRTPGQGLSGNTIYF
v_gene: TRBV5-6; abundance: -; d_gene: -; j_gene: TRBJ1-1; CDR3nt: TGTGCCAGCAGCGCTCGGGTAGGCGATGAAGCTTTCTTT; CDR3aa: CASSARVGDEAFF
v_gene: TRBV14; abundance: -; d_gene: TRBD2; j_gene: TRBJ2-7; CDR3nt: TGTGCCAGCAGCCAAGGGGGCGGGAGCGGCTGGTACTTC; CDR3aa: CASSQGGGSGWYF
v_gene: TRBV19; abundance: -; d_gene: TRBD1; j_gene: TRBJ2-1; CDR3nt: TGTGCCAGTAGTACCTGGGACAGCAGCTCCTACAATGAGCAGTTCTTC; CDR3aa: CASSTWDSSSYNEQFF
v_gene: TRBV5-1; abundance: -; d_gene: TRBD1; j_gene: TRBJ1-1; CDR3nt: TGCGCCAGCAGCTTGGCAACAGGGGAAGCTGAAGCTTTCTTT; CDR3aa: CASSLATGEAEAFF
v_gene: TRBV5-1; abundance: -; d_gene: TRBD1; j_gene: TRBJ2-7; CDR3nt: TGCGCCAGCAGAAGGACAGGGTTGCGCGAGCAGTACTTC; CDR3aa: CASRRTGLREQYF
v_gene: TRBV11-3; abundance: -; d_gene: -; j_gene: TRBJ2-3; CDR3nt: TGTGCCAGCAGCTTAGGGACAGCCATCACAGATACGCAGTATTTT; CDR3aa: CASSLGTAITDTQYF
v_gene: TRBV5-8; abundance: -; d_gene: TRBD1; j_gene: TRBJ1-1; CDR3nt: TGTGCCAGCAGCTTGTTTCAGGGGGCGAGCACTGAAGCTTTCTTT; CDR3aa: CASSLFQGASTEAFF